Presented here are 20 T cell receptor beta chains from one specimen sequenced in a study of cytomegalovirus exposure and HLA in healthy donors. The PCR employed 60 Vbeta primers together with 13 Jbeta primers. Libraries were prepared by immunoSEQ multiplex PCR; TCRdb keeps only in-frame clonotypes and omits some of them. The sample records some 120,000 clones, about 70% being singletons. Sequences were obtained from PBMCs. The source is a young man in good health and CMV-seropositive.

This chain links TRBV9 with TRBJ2-7; maybe TRBD1 (5 bases). This CDR3 contains 14 residues. The V end lost 0 bases, the J end lost 5 bases, and 12 bases lay between the germline ends. In germline, CDR1 is SGDLS, CDR2 YYNGEE. CDR3 region: CASSVGGTADEQYF. As DNA, the CDR3 is TGTGCCAGCAGCGTAGGGGGCACTGCAGACGAGCAGTACTTC.

This chain connects TRBV5-1 to TRBJ1-1; D perhaps matches TRBD1 (5 bases). The CDR3 totals 16 residues. CDR1 and CDR2 (germline): SGHRS, YFSETQ. The V and J ends lost 4 bases and 1 base respectively, with 17 bases between them. The CDR3 coding sequence is TGCGCCAGCAGCAGGACCACAGGATCGGGGAACACTGAAGCTTTCTTT. Its translation: CASSRTTGSGNTEAFF.

On this clone: This CDR3 is also generated by other DNA sequences in the sample. The chain uses TRBV7-2 and TRBJ2-7; no reliable D call. The germline gives CDR1 SGHTA, CDR2 FQGNSA. V shed 0 bases and J shed 3 bases, with 6 bases lying between them. The CDR3 length is 13 residues. The CDR3 region is CASSLASSYEQYF. In nucleotides, the CDR3 is TGTGCCAGCAGCTTAGCGAGTAGCTACGAGCAGTACTTC.

In this sample, this clone turned up a few times. The chain carries TRBV10-3 and TRBJ2-7, with 10 bases that match TRBD1. Germline V gene sequence: CDR1 ENHRY, CDR2 SYGVKD. V shed 10 bases and J 6 bases; nucleotides not matched to a gene: 9. This CDR3 contains 13 residues. The CDR3 sequence is CATWTGGPGEQYF. CDR3 bases: TGTGCCACGTGGACAGGGGGACCAGGCGAGCAGTACTTC.

The chain couples TRBV29-1 to TRBJ2-3; D is unresolved. Germline V gene sequence: CDR1 SQVTM, CDR2 ANQGSEA. V was clipped by 7 bases and J by 0 bases, with 14 bases between them. This CDR3 is 14 amino acids long. CDR3 sequence reads: CSGVSNPSTDTQYF. Here the CDR3 DNA reads TGCAGCGGCGTATCTAACCCTAGCACAGATACGCAGTATTTT.

The chain joins TRBV7-2 to TRBJ2-1; D may be TRBD1 (6 bases). This CDR3 is 16 amino acids long. Between the trimmed V and J ends, which lost 0 bases and 2 bases, there was a span of 11 bases. The germline gives CDR1 SGHTA, CDR2 FQGNSA. CDR3 residues: CASSLAGAGTYNEQFF. The CDR3 coding sequence is TGTGCCAGCAGCTTAGCGGGGGCAGGGACCTACAATGAGCAGTTCTTC.

The chain is built from TRBV18 and TRBJ1-4; D perhaps matches TRBD1 (6 bases). Germline assignment: CDR1 KGHSH and CDR2 LQKENI. V was pared by 3 bases and J by 7 bases, with 15 bases between. The CDR3 contains 15 residues. The CDR3 loop reads CASSPSGGLGEKLFF. CDR3 in DNA: TGTGCCAGCTCACCTTCGGGGGGCCTCGGTGAAAAACTGTTTTTT.

The genes are TRBV6-5 and TRBJ1-2; D gene unclear. V was trimmed by 6 bases and J by 4 bases, leaving 12 bases between them. CDR1 and CDR2 from the germline V gene are MNHEY and SVGAGI. CDR3 length equals 13 residues. The CDR3 spells CASRVDGSYGYTF. In DNA form, the CDR3 reads TGTGCCAGCAGAGTCGATGGGAGCTATGGCTACACCTTC.

The rearrangement joins TRBV5-4 to TRBJ1-2; D is unresolved. V was pared by 4 bases and J by 4 bases, with 17 bases between. The CDR3 spans 15 residues. Germline V CDR1 and CDR2: SGHNT, YYREEE (reference sequence). DNA for the CDR3: TGTGCCAGCAGCCCGGCCGCTACGGCGGCCTATGGCTACACCTTC. Translating it yields CASSPAATAAYGYTF. The entire variable domain, with the rest obtained from reference TRBV5-4 and TRBJ1-2, is as follows: ETGVTQSPTHLIKTRGQQVTLRCSSQSGHNTVSWYQQALGQGPQFIFQYYREEENGRGNFPPRFSGLQFPNYSSELNVNALELDDSALYLCASSPAATAAYGYTFGSGTRLTVV.

This chain joins TRBV19 and TRBJ1-3; D call uncertain. Trimming took off 5 bases at V and 8 bases at J, with 16 bases between the two ends. Germline loops: CDR1 LNHDA, CDR2 SQIVND (reference sequence). CDR3 size: 14 residues. The chain's CDR3 is CASSAWTLGDTIYF. CDR3 nucleotides: TGTGCCAGTAGTGCTTGGACGTTGGGAGACACCATATATTTT.

This chain connects TRBV5-1 to TRBJ2-1, with D perhaps TRBD1 (5 bases). Trimming took 0 bases from V and 7 from J, leaving 14 bases between them. Germline V gives CDR1 SGHRS, CDR2 YFSETQ. CDR3 size: 15 residues. The CDR3 loop is CASSLGQPPDNEQFF. In DNA, the CDR3 is TGCGCCAGCAGCTTGGGACAGCCTCCTGATAATGAGCAGTTCTTC. The full variable domain, rest sourced from reference TRBV5-1 and TRBJ2-1, is KAGVTQTPRYLIKTRGQQVTLSCSPISGHRSVSWYQQTPGQGLQFLFEYFSETQRNKGNFPGRFSGRQFSNSRSEMNVSTLELGDSALYLCASSLGQPPDNEQFFGPGTRLTVL.

The chain couples TRBV5-6 to TRBJ2-7; D perhaps matches TRBD2 (6 bases). The germline gives CDR1 SGHDT, CDR2 YYEEEE. Trimming shortened V by 0 bases and J by 0 bases, and 16 bases separated the two germline ends. The CDR3 spans 17 residues. In DNA, the CDR3 is TGTGCCAGCAGCTTGGCGCTAGGGGCGGGATCCTCCTACGAGCAGTACTTC. It encodes CASSLALGAGSSYEQYF.

This chain connects TRBV27 to TRBJ2-7, with TRBD1 matching 12 bases. Germline CDR1 and CDR2: MNHEY and SMNVEV (reference sequence). This CDR3 comprises 16 residues. J was trimmed by 3 bases and V by 6 bases; bases with no gene match: 9. The CDR3 DNA reads TGTGCCAGCAGCCTTGACGGGACAGGGGGCATCTACGAGCAGTACTTC. Its protein is CASSLDGTGGIYEQYF.

This rearrangement joins TRBV5-5 to TRBJ2-7, with TRBD1 matching over 7 bases. The CDR3 contains 13 residues. Per germline, CDR1 SGHKS and CDR2 YYEKEE (reference sequence). J gave up 2 bases and V 5 bases, and 4 bases lay outside the gene matches. DNA for the CDR3: TGTGCCAGCAGGGCAGGGGGTGCCTACGAGCAGTACTTC. Translation gives CASRAGGAYEQYF.

This CDR3 reads CASSPTITSGLSYEQYF. Written as DNA, the CDR3 is TGTGCCAGCTCACCAACTATAACTAGCGGGCTGTCCTACGAGCAGTACTTC. This sequence joins TRBV18 and TRBJ2-7; 9 nucleotides agree with TRBD2. The J segment lost 1 base and the V segment lost 2 bases, leaving 9 bases of the junction unmatched. The CDR3 covers 17 residues. CDR1 is KGHSH and CDR2 is LQKENI in the germline V gene.

This rearrangement joins TRBV5-4 to TRBJ2-5; no definite D call. The CDR3 sequence is 16 residues long. Germline lookup yields CDR1 SGHNT and CDR2 YYREEE (reference sequence). Trimming removed 2 bases from V and 2 bases from J, with 16 bases in between. In nucleotides, the CDR3 is TGTGCCAGCAGCTTTCGTCGTCCACAGATTCAAGAGACCCAGTACTTC. Protein product: CASSFRRPQIQETQYF.

The chain uses TRBV5-1 and TRBJ2-2; tentative D call: TRBD2 (6 bases). The CDR3 is 15 amino acids. Trimming removed 5 bases at V and 1 base at J, with 12 bases between. Germline-derived CDR1 and CDR2 are SGHRS and YFSETQ. As DNA, the CDR3 is TGCGCCAGCAGGAAGGACTACCGGAACACCGGGGAGCTGTTTTTT. Its protein product is CASRKDYRNTGELFF. The full variable domain, in which reference TRBV5-1 and TRBJ2-2 provide the parts outside the CDR3, is KAGVTQTPRYLIKTRGQQVTLSCSPISGHRSVSWYQQTPGQGLQFLFEYFSETQRNKGNFPGRFSGRQFSNSRSEMNVSTLELGDSALYLCASRKDYRNTGELFFGEGSRLTVL.

This clone was counted only a few times. The chain joins TRBV12-5 to TRBJ1-5; D may be TRBD1 (6 bases). Germline lookup yields CDR1 LGHNT and CDR2 FRNRAP. Deletions cut 8 bases from V and 5 bases from J, with 10 bases between. There are 12 residues in the CDR3. DNA of the CDR3: TGTGCTAGTTCAGGGGTCGATCAGCCCCAGCATTTT. As protein: CASSGVDQPQHF.

The rearrangement links TRBV4-1 to TRBJ2-6, with D possibly being TRBD1 (5 bases). The CDR3 length is 17 residues. The germline CDR1 and CDR2 sequences are MGHRA and YSYEKL. With 1 base removed from V and 2 bases from J, the gap between germline ends came to 12 bases. DNA of the CDR3: TGCGCCAGCAGCCAAGTAACAGGCCGGGCTGGGGCCAACGTCCTGACTTTC. Protein product: CASSQVTGRAGANVLTF.

The rearrangement uses TRBV5-5 and TRBJ1-6; D is undetermined. In germline, CDR1 is SGHKS, CDR2 YYEKEE (reference sequence). The CDR3 is 15 amino acids. Trimming shortened V by 0 bases and J by 8 bases, and 12 bases separated the two germline ends. The CDR3 loop reads CASSLGGIGDSPLHF. The CDR3 region has the DNA TGTGCCAGCAGCTTGGGTGGAATCGGGGATTCACCCCTCCACTTT.